This T cell receptor (beta chain) was observed in a study of shared clonotypes between healthy human individuals. Findings and caveats of the study: An anticipated effect of sequencing depth on clonotype sharing among donors was recognized. Naive CD4 clonotypes were shared across several donors at approximately 5.3%. In the sorted subsets, rarefaction showed sequencing was incomplete despite large depth.

Profiling relied on immunoSEQ multiplex PCR, and the TCRdb table lists in-frame clones only, not all of them. The table shows approximately 2.5 million clones, with about 92% occurring only once. V was shortened by 3 bases and J by 1 base, with 9 bases between the two germline ends. The CDR3 is 14 amino acids. Germline V CDR1 and CDR2: SEHNR, FQNEAQ (reference sequence). Every donor, a Caucasian adult, lived in Nashville, Tennessee. In the case of this clone: Its antigen is as yet unknown. Other DNA variants within this sample encode the same CDR3.

The clonotype comes from a young man in good health. The chain uses TRBV7-9 and TRBJ2-5; perhaps TRBD2 as D (6 bases). Sequenced input: naive CD4+ T cells sorted from blood. The subset: CD45RA+ positively selected. The CDR3 DNA is TGTGCCAGCAGCTTTGGGGGGATCCAAGAGACCCAGTACTTC. Residues: CASSFGGIQETQYF. The whole variable domain, remainder taken from reference TRBV7-9 and TRBJ2-5, is DTGVSQNPRHKITKRGQNVTFRCDPISEHNRLYWYRQTLGQGPEFLTYFQNEAQLEKSRLLSDRFSAERPKGSFSTLEIQRTEQGDSAMYLCASSFGGIQETQYFGPGTRLLVL.